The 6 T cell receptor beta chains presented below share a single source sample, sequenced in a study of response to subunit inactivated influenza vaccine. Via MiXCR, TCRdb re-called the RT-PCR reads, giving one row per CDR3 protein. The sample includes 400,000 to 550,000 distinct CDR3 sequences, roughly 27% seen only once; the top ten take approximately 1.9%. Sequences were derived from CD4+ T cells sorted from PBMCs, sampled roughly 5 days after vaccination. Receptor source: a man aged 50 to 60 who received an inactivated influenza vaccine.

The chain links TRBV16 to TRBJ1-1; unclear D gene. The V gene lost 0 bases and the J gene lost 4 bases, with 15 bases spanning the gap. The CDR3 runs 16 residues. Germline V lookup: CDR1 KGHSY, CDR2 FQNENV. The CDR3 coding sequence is TGTGCCAGCAGCCAATCATTGGGAGCAGGAAGCACTGAAGCTTTCTTT. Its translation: CASSQSLGAGSTEAFF.

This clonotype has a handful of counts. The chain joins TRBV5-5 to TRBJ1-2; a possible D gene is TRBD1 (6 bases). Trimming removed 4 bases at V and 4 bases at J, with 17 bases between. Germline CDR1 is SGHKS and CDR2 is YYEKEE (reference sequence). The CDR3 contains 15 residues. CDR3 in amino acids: CASSREGGQSYGYTF. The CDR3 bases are TGTGCCAGCAGCCGCGAAGGGGGTCAGTCCTATGGCTACACCTTC. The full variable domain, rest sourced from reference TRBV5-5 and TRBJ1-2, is DAGVTQSPTHLIKTRGQQVTLRCSPISGHKSVSWYQQVLGQGPQFIFQYYEKEERGRGNFPDRFSARQFPNYSSELNVNALLLGDSALYLCASSREGGQSYGYTFGSGTRLTVV.

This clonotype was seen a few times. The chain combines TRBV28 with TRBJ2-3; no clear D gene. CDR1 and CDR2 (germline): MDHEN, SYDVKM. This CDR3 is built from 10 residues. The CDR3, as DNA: TGTGCAAAATGCACAGATACGCAGTATTTT. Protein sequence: CAKCTDTQYF.

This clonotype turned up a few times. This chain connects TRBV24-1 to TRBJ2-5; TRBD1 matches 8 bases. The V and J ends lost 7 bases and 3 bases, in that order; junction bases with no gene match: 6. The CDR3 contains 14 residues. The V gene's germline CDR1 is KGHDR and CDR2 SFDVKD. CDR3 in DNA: TGTGCCACCAGCAGGACAGGGCCAGAAGAGACCCAGTACTTC. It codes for CATSRTGPEETQYF.

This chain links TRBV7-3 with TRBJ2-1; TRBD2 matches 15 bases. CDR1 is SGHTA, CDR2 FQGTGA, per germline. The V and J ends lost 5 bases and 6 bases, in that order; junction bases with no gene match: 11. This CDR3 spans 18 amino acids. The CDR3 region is CASSPRTSGRAGVNEQFF. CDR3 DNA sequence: TGTGCCAGCAGCCCCCGGACTAGCGGGAGGGCCGGGGTCAATGAGCAGTTCTTC.

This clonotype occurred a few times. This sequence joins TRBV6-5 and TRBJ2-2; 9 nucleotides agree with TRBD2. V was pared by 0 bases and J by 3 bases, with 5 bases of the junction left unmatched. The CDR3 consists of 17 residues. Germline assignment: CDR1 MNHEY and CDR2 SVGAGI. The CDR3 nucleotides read TGTGCCAGCAGTTACTCGATGACTAGCGGATACACCGGGGAGCTGTTTTTT. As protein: CASSYSMTSGYTGELFF.